This TCR beta chain was obtained from a study of T cell responses to AZD1222 COVID-19 vaccine. Study outcomes and limitations: CD4 TCRs linked to vaccination spanned spike, dominating at 160-218 and 743-854. Researchers took repertoire samples only after the peak T cell response had come. Donors were chiefly white British, with a greater number of females, and clonal diversity was perhaps underestimated. Of the AZD1222 recipients, only six were seropositive at baseline.

The germline gives CDR1 GTSNPN, CDR2 SVGIG (reference sequence). Losses at the gene ends were 4 bases for V and 14 bases for J; bases not matched to a gene: 7. The length of the CDR3 is 10 residues. With respect to this clone: Its specificity is unknown.

Method: immunoSEQ multiplex PCR; TCRdb's copy keeps in-frame clones and lacks some. The sample comprises around 120,000 clones, about 90% of which are singletons, and 11% to 15% rests with the top ten. The specimen was peripheral blood, collected on day 0 of AZD1222 vaccination. This TCR was sampled from an adult in good health. The rearrangement uses TRBV30 and TRBJ1-2; 7 bases align to TRBD1. The CDR3 bases are TGTGCCTGGAAGGGGGCCGCCCTTACCTTC. This codes for CAWKGAALTF.